These 30 T cell receptor beta chains originate from one sample sequenced in a study of a mutant IDH1 vaccine in newly diagnosed glioma. As to time point: week 23, last vaccination. The study gave 300 ug of mutant IDH1 20-mer peptide per vaccine dose, with topical imiquimod. No antigen has been assigned to these receptors. Data came from immunoSEQ multiplex PCR; TCRdb stores just in-frame clones and leaves some out. The sample has some 33,000 clones, roughly 90% seen once. Sequences were derived from PBMCs, sampled from a glioma patient whose treatment included an IDH1 peptide vaccine. The origin of the receptors is a man in his forties with glioma.

The V and J genes are TRBV14 and TRBJ1-3; D remains unclear. V was clipped by 1 base and J by 0 bases, with 10 bases between them. The germline V gene encodes CDR1 SGHDN and CDR2 FVKESK. The CDR3 has 16 residues. CDR3 protein: CASSQVGGSSGNTIYF. The CDR3 nucleotides read TGTGCCAGCAGCCAAGTAGGCGGCAGCTCTGGAAACACCATATATTTT.

The chain carries TRBV19 and TRBJ1-2, with TRBD1 identical over 7 bases. The CDR3 is made up of 13 amino acids. CDR1 LNHDA and CDR2 SQIVND come from the germline V gene (reference sequence). V lost 5 bases and J lost 4; bases outside the gene matches: 4. CDR3 nucleotide sequence: TGTGCCAGTAGTCCCGACAGGGTCTATGGCTACACCTTC. Residues: CASSPDRVYGYTF.

J is TRBJ1-4 and V is TRBV7-2, with 12 nucleotides matching TRBD1. Germline assignment: CDR1 SGHTA and CDR2 FQGNSA. The V gene end was trimmed by 5 bases and the J gene end by 3 bases; junction bases not matched to a gene: 7. There are 17 residues in the CDR3. The CDR3 sequence is CASSPGQGAQSNEKLFF. CDR3 coding DNA: TGTGCCAGCAGCCCGGGACAGGGGGCGCAGTCTAATGAAAAACTGTTTTTT.

The V and J genes are TRBV7-2 and TRBJ1-2, with D perhaps matching TRBD1 (5 bases). This CDR3 comprises 15 residues. The germline gives CDR1 SGHTA, CDR2 FQGNSA. V was cut by 8 bases and J by 9 bases, with 25 bases left in between. CDR3 sequence reads: CASSPNGGSSVRYTF. The CDR3 region has the DNA TGTGCCAGCTCGCCGAACGGGGGGAGCAGCGTACGCTACACCTTC.

The V call is TRBV6-5, the J call TRBJ2-7; 8 nucleotides line up with TRBD1. There are 15 residues in the CDR3. V was clipped by 4 bases and J by 0 bases; unmatched bases: 5. Per the germline V gene, CDR1 is MNHEY and CDR2 is SVGAGI. Here the CDR3 DNA reads TGTGCCAGCAGTTCGCGACAGGGGAGCTCCTACGAGCAGTACGTC. Its translation is CASSSRQGSSYEQYV.

The rearrangement joins TRBV9 to TRBJ2-2, with TRBD2 as a possible D gene (6 bases). Germline V gene lookup returns CDR1 SGDLS and CDR2 YYNGEE. Trimming shortened V by 2 bases and J by 0 bases, and 8 bases separated the two germline ends. The CDR3 is 15 amino acids. This CDR3 is CASSVSGANTGELFF. The CDR3 DNA sequence: TGTGCCAGCAGCGTTAGCGGCGCGAACACCGGGGAGCTGTTTTTT.

This clone was detected a few times. This chain joins TRBV5-6 and TRBJ2-1; no clear D gene. The CDR3 loop spans 13 amino acids. The V end was cut by 1 base, the J end by 2 bases, with 4 bases between. Germline CDR1 SGHDT, CDR2 YYEEEE. CDR3 amino acids: CASSLYTYNEQFF. CDR3 nucleotide sequence: TGTGCCAGCAGCTTGTACACCTACAATGAGCAGTTCTTC. Filled out from reference TRBV5-6 and TRBJ2-1, the complete variable domain reads DAGVTQSPTHLIKTRGQQVTLRCSPKSGHDTVSWYQQALGQGPQFIFQYYEEEERQRGNFPDRFSGHQFPNYSSELNVNALLLGDSALYLCASSLYTYNEQFFGPGTRLTVL.

V gene TRBV9 combines with J gene TRBJ2-5; D possibly corresponds to TRBD2 (6 bases). This CDR3 comprises 15 residues. CDR1 and CDR2 (germline): SGDLS, YYNGEE. Trimming removed 3 bases from V and 4 bases from J, with 16 bases in between. The CDR3 DNA reads as TGTGCCAGCAGCGGTTCCTACGGGACTGGAGAGACCCAGTACTTC. This gives the protein CASSGSYGTGETQYF.

The genes are TRBV7-6 and TRBJ2-1; 9 nucleotides align to TRBD1. The CDR3 runs 16 residues. Germline CDR1 and CDR2: SGHVS and FNYEAQ. J gave up 8 bases and V 1 base, and 9 bases lay outside the gene matches. The chain's CDR3 is CASSLVRDRERDEQFF. The CDR3 DNA reads TGTGCCAGCAGCTTAGTACGGGACAGGGAGAGGGATGAGCAGTTCTTC.

This clone was observed a handful of times. This chain joins TRBV5-1 and TRBJ2-6; 10 bases match TRBD2. CDR1 is SGHRS and CDR2 is YFSETQ in the germline V gene. The ends lost 4 bases at V and 2 bases at J; junction bases unmatched: 15. The CDR3 spans 20 residues. The CDR3 is CASSPSGLASPRPGANVLTF. CDR3 coding DNA: TGCGCCAGCAGCCCGTCGGGACTAGCGAGCCCGCGGCCTGGGGCCAACGTCCTGACTTTC.

The V and J genes are TRBV29-1 and TRBJ2-3, with D uncertain. The germline V gene has CDR1 SQVTM and CDR2 ANQGSEA. V was shortened by 1 base and J by 0 bases, with 17 bases between the two germline ends. This CDR3 spans 17 amino acids. CDR3 residues: CSVEVRHQRTSTDTQYF. The CDR3 coding sequence is TGCAGCGTTGAAGTACGGCACCAGAGAACTAGCACAGATACGCAGTATTTT.

The chain combines TRBV6-5 with TRBJ1-1, with D perhaps matching TRBD1 (6 bases). CDR3 length: 13 amino acids. The germline V gene has CDR1 MNHEY and CDR2 SVGAGI. V lost 4 bases and J lost 4, with 10 bases in between. The CDR3 region is CASSLTGSTEAFF. The CDR3 coding sequence is TGTGCCAGCAGTTTAACAGGGTCCACTGAAGCTTTCTTT.

The V and J genes are TRBV5-1 and TRBJ2-3, with TRBD2 matching over 14 bases. The CDR3 runs to 19 residues. Trimming took 5 bases from V and 3 from J; bases not matched to a gene: 14. Germline CDR1 reads SGHRS; CDR2 reads YFSETQ. Written as DNA, the CDR3 is TGCGCCAGCAGTCCCCCGACTAGCGGGGGGGCCTTTGGGACAGATACGCAGTATTTT. This translates into CASSPPTSGGAFGTDTQYF.

This chain links TRBV28 with TRBJ1-5, with D hard to call. CDR1 is MDHEN, CDR2 SYDVKM, per germline. The germline V and J ends were trimmed by 7 bases and 6 bases, with 16 bases remaining between them. The CDR3 length is 14 residues. The CDR3 DNA reads as TGTGCCAGCAAGCTCGGACGGCTCAGTCAGCCCCAGCATTTT. It is translated as CASKLGRLSQPQHF.

V usage is TRBV10-3 and J usage is TRBJ2-5, with 10 bases lining up with TRBD1. The germline V gene encodes CDR1 ENHRY and CDR2 SYGVKD. The CDR3 totals 14 residues. V dropped 6 bases and J dropped 3; count of bases not matched to a gene: 4. Here the CDR3 DNA reads TGTGCCATCAGGCCCGGGACAGGGGAAGAGACCCAGTACTTC. It yields the protein CAIRPGTGEETQYF.

The chain is built from TRBV7-2 and TRBJ2-3; D could derive from TRBD1 or TRBD2 (5 bases each). V was clipped by 4 bases and J by 0 bases, with 11 bases between them. Germline V gene sequence: CDR1 SGHTA, CDR2 FQGNSA. The CDR3 sequence is 15 residues long. The CDR3, as DNA: TGTGCCAGCAGCTCCTCCGGGGCTAGCACAGATACGCAGTATTTT. It codes for CASSSSGASTDTQYF.

The chain carries TRBV5-1 and TRBJ1-1; 7 nucleotides line up with TRBD1. Germline CDR1 is SGHRS and CDR2 is YFSETQ. Losses at the gene ends were 4 bases for V and 2 bases for J; bases not matched to a gene: 14. The CDR3 has 17 amino acids. The CDR3 DNA sequence: TGCGCCAGCAGCCCCTCTGGGTGGTACAGGGGAAACACTGAAGCTTTCTTT. Translation: CASSPSGWYRGNTEAFF. Complete variable domain (other parts from reference TRBV5-1 and TRBJ1-1): KAGVTQTPRYLIKTRGQQVTLSCSPISGHRSVSWYQQTPGQGLQFLFEYFSETQRNKGNFPGRFSGRQFSNSRSEMNVSTLELGDSALYLCASSPSGWYRGNTEAFFGQGTRLTVV.

The CDR3 region has the DNA TGTGCCAGCAGCTTAGATGGAGGTGGGGCTGAAGCTTTCTTT. Translation gives CASSLDGGGAEAFF. J is TRBJ1-1 and V is TRBV7-2; D is uncertain. V was cut by 1 base and J by 6 bases, with 12 bases left in between. The CDR3 has 14 amino acids. CDR1 is SGHTA, CDR2 FQGNSA, per germline.

The genes are TRBV7-8 and TRBJ1-1; possible D gene TRBD1, 5 bases. CDR3 length equals 17 residues. Trimming removed 6 bases from V and 0 bases from J, with 20 bases in between. CDR1 and CDR2 (germline): SGHVS, FQNEAQ. The CDR3 is CASSLKRDRQMNTEAFF. CDR3 DNA: TGTGCCAGCAGTCTCAAAAGAGATAGACAGATGAACACTGAAGCTTTCTTT.

This chain joins TRBV19 and TRBJ1-2, with 9 positions matching TRBD1. The V segment lost 4 bases and the J segment 3 bases; nucleotides outside the gene matches: 3. The CDR3 contains 14 residues. Germline assignment: CDR1 LNHDA and CDR2 SQIVND (reference sequence). The CDR3: CASSTDRGDYGYTF. CDR3 nucleotides: TGTGCCAGTAGTACTGACAGGGGGGACTATGGCTACACCTTC. Drawing the rest from reference TRBV19 and TRBJ1-2, the complete variable domain is DGGITQSPKYLFRKEGQNVTLSCEQNLNHDAMYWYRQDPGQGLRLIYYSQIVNDFQKGDIAEGYSVSREKKESFPLTVTSAQKNPTAFYLCASSTDRGDYGYTFGSGTRLTVV.

In its sample, this clone was seen once. The chain carries TRBV5-1 and TRBJ2-5; 12 nucleotides agree with TRBD2. With V trimmed by 4 bases and J by 5 bases, 6 bases remained unmatched. CDR3 length: 15 amino acids. The germline V gene has CDR1 SGHRS and CDR2 YFSETQ. The DNA for the CDR3 is TGCGCCAGCAGCGGATCTAGCGGGAGGGTTGAGACCCAGTACTTC. Protein sequence: CASSGSSGRVETQYF.

This rearrangement joins TRBV18 to TRBJ2-1; D assignment may be TRBD1 or TRBD2 (5 bases each). Germline V CDR1 and CDR2: KGHSH, LQKENI. CDR3 length: 14 residues. The ends were cut back, 3 bases at V and 5 bases at J, with 11 bases in the middle. For the CDR3, the DNA is TGTGCCAGCTCACCGGGACGGGCGAACAATGAGCAGTTCTTC. It is translated as CASSPGRANNEQFF.

The CDR3 DNA reads as TGTGCCTGGAAACAGGACGCCCGGACTAACTATGGCTACACCTTC. Its protein is CAWKQDARTNYGYTF. This rearrangement joins TRBV30 to TRBJ1-2; D perhaps matches TRBD1 (5 bases). Per the germline V gene, CDR1 is GTSNPN and CDR2 is SVGIG (reference sequence). Trimming removed 4 bases at V and 0 bases at J, with 15 bases between. The CDR3 totals 15 residues. The whole variable domain, filled in from reference TRBV30 and TRBJ1-2, reads SQTIHQWPATLVQPVGSPLSLECTVEGTSNPNLYWYRQAAGRGLQLLFYSVGIGQISSEVPQNLSASRPQDRQFILSSKKLLLSDSGFYLCAWKQDARTNYGYTFGSGTRLTVV.

V and J are TRBV28 and TRBJ2-4; possibly TRBD1 or TRBD2 for D (5 bases each). Trimming left V 2 bases short and J 8 bases short, with 10 bases between. The CDR3 runs to 13 residues. In germline, CDR1 is MDHEN, CDR2 SYDVKM. This chain's CDR3 is CASSLPGQDIQYF. CDR3 sequence (DNA): TGTGCCAGCAGTTTACCGGGGCAGGACATTCAGTACTTC.

V is TRBV6-6 and J is TRBJ2-3; 7 nucleotides agree with TRBD1. The CDR3 totals 14 residues. Trimming cost V 0 bases and J 3 bases; bases outside gene matches: 0. Germline CDR1 and CDR2: MNHNY and SVGAGI (reference sequence). CDR3 residues: CASSYSQGTDTQYF. CDR3 sequence (DNA): TGTGCCAGCAGTTACTCACAGGGGACAGATACGCAGTATTTT.

This chain uses TRBV5-1 with TRBJ2-7, with D maybe TRBD1 (5 bases). From germline, CDR1 is SGHRS and CDR2 YFSETQ. The CDR3 totals 15 residues. Trimming removed 3 bases from V and 10 bases from J, with 23 bases in between. The CDR3 sequence: CASSSTWTLPSEQYF. In nucleotides, the CDR3 is TGCGCCAGCAGCTCAACGTGGACACTCCCCTCGGAACAGTACTTC.

V gene TRBV6-5 combines with J gene TRBJ2-7; TRBD2 might be the D (5 bases). CDR1 and CDR2 (germline): MNHEY, SVGAGI. V gave up 2 bases and J gave up 0 bases, with 14 bases separating them. This CDR3 region has 16 residues. The CDR3 DNA reads TGTGCCAGCAGTTACGATCTAGCACCGAGCTCCTACGAGCAGTACTTC. This translates into CASSYDLAPSSYEQYF.

In its sample, this clone was seen once. The chain links TRBV25-1 to TRBJ2-2; no clear D. From germline, CDR1 is MGHDK and CDR2 SYGVNS. The length of the CDR3 is 16 residues. V lost 9 bases, J lost 4 bases, and 21 bases lay in between. CDR3 loop: CASSTSFGRITGELFF. Here the CDR3 DNA reads TGTGCCAGTTCGACTTCTTTTGGCAGGATCACCGGGGAGCTGTTTTTT.

The chain recombines TRBV18 with TRBJ2-2; D remains ambiguous. Per the germline V gene, CDR1 is KGHSH and CDR2 is LQKENI. Trimming removed 6 bases from V and 1 base from J, with 12 bases in between. This CDR3 is built from 15 residues. CDR3 region: CASSIDLGNTGELFF. Written as DNA, the CDR3 is TGTGCCAGCTCTATTGATCTGGGGAACACCGGGGAGCTGTTTTTT.

The chain couples TRBV5-4 to TRBJ2-5; TRBD1 agrees at 9 bases. Germline values: CDR1 SGHNT, CDR2 YYREEE (reference sequence). CDR3 size: 14 residues. After removal of 4 bases from V and 8 bases from J, the junction contained 9 bases not matched to a gene. The CDR3 is CASSMQQGADTQYF. Written as DNA, the CDR3 is TGTGCCAGCAGCATGCAACAGGGGGCTGACACCCAGTACTTC.